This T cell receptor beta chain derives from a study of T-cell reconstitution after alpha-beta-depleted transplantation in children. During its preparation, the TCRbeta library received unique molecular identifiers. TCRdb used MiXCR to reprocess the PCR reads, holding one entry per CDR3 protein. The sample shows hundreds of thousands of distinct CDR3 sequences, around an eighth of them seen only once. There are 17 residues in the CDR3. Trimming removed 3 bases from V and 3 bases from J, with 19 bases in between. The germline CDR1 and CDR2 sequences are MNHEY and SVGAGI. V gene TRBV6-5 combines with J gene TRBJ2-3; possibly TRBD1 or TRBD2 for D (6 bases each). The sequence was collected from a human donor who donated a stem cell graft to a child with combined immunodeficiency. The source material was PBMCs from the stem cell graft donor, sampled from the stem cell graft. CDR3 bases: TGTGCCAGCAGTTATTCAGGGGAGGAAGGAAGAACAGATACGCAGTATTTT. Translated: CASSYSGEEGRTDTQYF.